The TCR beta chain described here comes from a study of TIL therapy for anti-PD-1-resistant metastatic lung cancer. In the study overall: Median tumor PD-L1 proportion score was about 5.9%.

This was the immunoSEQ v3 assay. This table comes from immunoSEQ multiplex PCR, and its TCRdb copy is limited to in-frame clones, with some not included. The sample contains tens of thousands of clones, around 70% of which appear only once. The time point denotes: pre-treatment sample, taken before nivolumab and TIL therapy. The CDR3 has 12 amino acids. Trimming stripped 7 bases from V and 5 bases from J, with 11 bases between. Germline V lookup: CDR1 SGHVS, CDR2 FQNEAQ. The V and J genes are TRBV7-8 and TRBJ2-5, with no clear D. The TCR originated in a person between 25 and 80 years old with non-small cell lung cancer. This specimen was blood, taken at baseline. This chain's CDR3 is CASNPTPETQYF. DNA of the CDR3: TGTGCCAGCAACCCGACGCCGGAGACCCAGTACTTC.